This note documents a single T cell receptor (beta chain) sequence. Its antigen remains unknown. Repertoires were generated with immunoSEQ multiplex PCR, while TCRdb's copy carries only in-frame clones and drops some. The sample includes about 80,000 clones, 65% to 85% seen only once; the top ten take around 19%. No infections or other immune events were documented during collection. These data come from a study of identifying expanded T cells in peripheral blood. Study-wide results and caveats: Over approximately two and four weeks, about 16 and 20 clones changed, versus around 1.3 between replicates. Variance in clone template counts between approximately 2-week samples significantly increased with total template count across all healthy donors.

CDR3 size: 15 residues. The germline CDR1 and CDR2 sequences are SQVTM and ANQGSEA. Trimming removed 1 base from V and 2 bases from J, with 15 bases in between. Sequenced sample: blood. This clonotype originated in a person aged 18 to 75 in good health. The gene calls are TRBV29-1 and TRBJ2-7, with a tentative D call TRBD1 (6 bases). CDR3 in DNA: TGCAGCGTTGAAGGGAAGGCAGGGGAGCCCTACGAGCAGTACTTC. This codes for CSVEGKAGEPYEQYF.